This TCR beta chain emerged from a study of T cell responses to AZD1222 COVID-19 vaccine (TCRdb year 2021). Regarding the complete study: AZD1222 recipients whose second dose came at about 4 weeks and those whose second dose came at about 12 weeks were combined into one group, since spike-specific TCR depth and breadth did not differ between the two schedules. A total of more than 230 trial participants underwent TCR sequencing, of whom 200 to 220 had received two doses of AZD1222 and roughly 26 had received two doses of the MenACWY control vaccine. Trial participants were enrolled by age into subgroups of 18-55, 56-69 and 70-plus years, and around 150, 28 and 57 TCR-sequenced participants, respectively, were included in these subgroups. Points the paper makes about the study in general: Conclusions about previously exposed vaccinees are limited, since just five or six AZD1222 recipients were seropositive for SARS-CoV-2 at baseline. The vaccine-associated CD4 TCRs covered the entire spike protein, and the dominant responses fell in regions 160-218 and 743-854. Participants were mostly white British, with more females than males. The authors suggested clonal diversity may have been underestimated. Because no samples from the day 14 peak response were available, repertoires could be characterized only after the peak T cell response. Epitopes outside the regions mutated in the B.1.351 and B.1.1.7 variants were reportedly recognized by nearly half of the unique spike-specific TCRs. Spike-specific TCR breadth and depth rose significantly after two AZD1222 doses compared with day 0 and with MenACWY recipients. In the small 56-69-year group, the increase in depth fell short of significance, most likely because of low power.

The CDR3 regions of human TCRbeta chains were subjected to immunosequencing. Turning to the authors' computational methods: TCRs in the repertoires were matched against a reference library of SARS-CoV-2-specific TCRs that had been generated with the MIRA antigen-specificity platform. Breadth meant the fraction of unique TCRs that were SARS-CoV-2-associated, whereas depth meant the fraction of total T cells that were SARS-CoV-2-associated. Using the MIRA data, each spike-specific TCR was assigned both to the spike region to which the TCR was reactive and to a CD4 or CD8 class. Log10-transformed breadth and depth values were compared by one-way ANOVA with Sidak's multiple comparisons tests. In its TCRdb copy, this immuneACCESS table keeps in-frame sequences only and misses some clones. Where compared with another copy, unresolved V genes explain less than half of these, and the others have no known cause. The V and J calls and clone size come from that table; D and trimming were worked out from the DNA. The sample table records 98,000 or so clones; 88% of these occur just once. About 8.7% of the sample belongs to the ten largest clones.

The germline V end is reduced by 4 bases and the J end by 0 bases; junction bases left unmatched: 8. The CDR3 has 18 amino acids, counting the end cysteine and phenylalanine. Only the CDR3 DNA is retained, 54 bases long and in frame from the first base. Reading the germline V gene gives CDR1 SGHTS and CDR2 YDEGEE. The meaning of the sample's time point label: baseline before first vaccination. The vaccinee samples were drawn from two UK trials, COV001 and COV002, one of which was a single-blind randomized controlled phase 2/3 trial testing AZD1222 (ChAdOx1 nCoV-19) in healthy adults. For TCRbeta chain sequencing, PBMC samples were collected from trial participants at day 0 and at day 28 after the second dose. Concerning this clone: Its antigen remains undetermined. It has no much larger one-base neighbor in the sample; base qualities were not kept.

The chain is made from TRBV5-8 and TRBJ2-3, and 13 bases in between align with TRBD2. This clonotype was sampled from an adult in good health. The sample was peripheral blood, taken on day 0 of AZD1222 vaccination. The DNA is TGTGCCAGCAGCGGTGCCGGGACTAGCGGGGACAGCACAGATACGCAGTATTTT. It is translated as CASSGAGTSGDSTDTQYF. Where the CDR3 stops, the reference TRBV5-8 and TRBJ2-3 genes take over; the full variable domain is EAGVTQSPTHLIKTRGQQATLRCSPISGHTSVYWYQQALGLGLQFLLWYDEGEERNRGNFPPRFSGRQFPNYSSELNVNALELEDSALYLCASSGAGTSGDSTDTQYFGPGTRLTVL.